Listed below are T cell receptor beta chains from one sample, sequenced in a study of blood T cell repertoires in COVID-19. Clones were read by immunoSEQ multiplex PCR, and TCRdb kept only the in-frame ones, dropping some. There are 50,000 to 80,000 clones in the sample; 88% occur only once, and 43% lies in the top ten. Sequenced input: peripheral blood. Receptors were obtained from a woman in her fifties or sixties with COVID-19, enrolled during active disease. Both conserved end residues are part of each CDR3. The D gene is left open where the match is weak. Some rows mark clone size as missing; the rest say once, few, many or name a class of expanded clone.

size	D	V	J	DNA	CDR3
few	.	TRBV27	TRBJ1-1	TGTGCCAGTCGAGACTTGAACACTGAAGCTTTCTTT	CASRDLNTEAFF
few	TRBD2	TRBV6-1	TRBJ2-5	TGTGCCAGCAGTGAAGCGTCTAGCGGGGTCTATGAGACCCAGTACTTC	CASSEASSGVYETQYF
once	TRBD2	TRBV7-6	TRBJ2-1	TGTGCCAGCAGCTTATCTAGCGGGAGGGCTCTAGATGAGCAGTTCTTC	CASSLSSGRALDEQFF
few	.	TRBV11-3	TRBJ1-2	TGTGCCAGCAGCTTAGGGCAGGGTTCCATGGATGGCTACACCTTC	CASSLGQGSMDGYTF
.	TRBD2	TRBV7-9	TRBJ2-3	TGTGCCAGCAGCTTTACTAGCGGGAGGAGCACAGATACGCAGTATTTT	CASSFTSGRSTDTQYF
.	TRBD2	TRBV11-3	TRBJ2-3	TGTGCCAGCAGCTTAGGGGGACTAGCGGGAGATACGCAGTATTTT	CASSLGGLAGDTQYF
.	TRBD1	TRBV25-1	TRBJ2-7	TGTGCCAGCAGTGACCCCAGGGGGCTCTCCTACGAGCAGTACTTC	CASSDPRGLSYEQYF
.	.	TRBV27	TRBJ2-1	TGTGCCAGCAGTTTATCCATGGGGCCCAATGAGCAGTTCTTC	CASSLSMGPNEQFF
.	TRBD1	TRBV19	TRBJ2-3	TGTGCCAGTAGCGACCGGGACAGAAGCACAGATACGCAGTATTTT	CASSDRDRSTDTQYF
.	.	TRBV29-1	TRBJ2-7	TGCAGCGTTGGACAGCTGGACGAGCAGTACTTC	CSVGQLDEQYF
.	.	TRBV5-5	TRBJ1-5	TGTGCCAGCAGCTTACAGGGTGGTGGTCATTGGCCCCAGCATTTT	CASSLQGGGHWPQHF
few	TRBD1	TRBV6-5	TRBJ1-1	TGTGCCAGTCAATGGGACAGCAGCACTGAAGCTTTCTTT	CASQWDSSTEAFF
.	TRBD1	TRBV3-1/TRBV3-2	TRBJ1-2	TGTGCCAGCAGCCAAGACGGACAGGTGAATGGCTACACCTTC	CASSQDGQVNGYTF
once	TRBD2	TRBV28	TRBJ2-4	TGTGCCAGCAGTCCCAAGCGGGAGGGTTTAGCCAAAAACATTCAGTACTTC	CASSPKREGLAKNIQYF
.	TRBD2	TRBV3-1/TRBV3-2	TRBJ2-1	TGTGCCAGCAGCGCATCCGCCCGGGGACTAGAAGGGTCGGGGCCGTTCTTC	CASSASARGLEGSGPFF
.	.	TRBV5-1	TRBJ2-1	TGCGCCAGCAGCTTGGCAGGGGACCCCACCCATGAGCAGTTCTTC	CASSLAGDPTHEQFF
.	.	TRBV14	TRBJ1-1	TGTGCCAGCAGCCGGGAGTTTGAAGCTTTCTTT	CASSREFEAFF
.	TRBD2	TRBV10-2	TRBJ2-5	TGCGCCAGCAGACTAGCGGGAGAAGAGACCCAGTACTTC	CASRLAGEETQYF
.	.	TRBV5-1	TRBJ2-1	TGCGCCAGCAGCCCCGCCCAGGGTTCCTACAATGAGCAGTTCTTC	CASSPAQGSYNEQFF
.	.	TRBV4-1	TRBJ2-3	TGCGCCAGCAGCCAGGAGGGCAGACGGGCAGATACGCAGTATTTT	CASSQEGRRADTQYF
.	.	TRBV6-5	TRBJ1-5	TGTGCCAGCTTTCAGATAGGCCGGGATCAGCCCCAGCATTTT	CASFQIGRDQPQHF